This T cell receptor (beta chain) was retrieved from a study of cytomegalovirus exposure and HLA in healthy donors. The study, taken as a whole, reports: The study recorded about 150 TCR beta chains that were cytomegalovirus-associated. Most observed TCR sequences were rare, whereas some public TCRs were detected in many donors.

V lost 7 bases and J lost 3; bases outside the gene matches: 6. The CDR3 extends over 14 amino acids. Germline CDR1 and CDR2: SNHLY and FYNNEI. Regarding this clone: What it recognizes is unknown.

The PCR used 60 Vbeta and 13 Jbeta primers. Repertoires were generated with immunoSEQ multiplex PCR, while TCRdb's copy carries only in-frame clones and drops some. This table holds roughly 150,000 clones, over 80% found once. The chain uses TRBV2 and TRBJ1-3; 7 nucleotides agree with TRBD1. Sample: PBMCs. The clonotype comes from a female donor in good health and CMV-seronegative. The CDR3 loop is CASTRQGLGNTIYF. CDR3 sequence (DNA): TGTGCCAGCACCCGACAGGGACTTGGAAACACCATATATTTT.